This TCR beta chain originates from a study of OX40 agonist ivuxolimab in advanced cancers. Findings and limits, study-wide: Some nonresponders likewise displayed low normalized T-cell clonal expansion.

As concerns this clone: The antigen remains undetermined.

TCRdb's table, derived via immunoSEQ multiplex PCR, lists solely in-frame clones and lacks some. The sample records approximately 30,000 clones, 65% to 85% being singletons. This CDR3 region has 17 residues. Germline CDR1 is SGHRS and CDR2 is YFSETQ. V lost 0 bases, J lost 5 bases, and 17 bases lay in between. The chain uses TRBV5-1 and TRBJ2-2; weak D call: TRBD2 (5 bases). Sequenced here: CD4+ or CD8+ T cells sorted from blood, sampled in a trial of the OX40 agonist ivuxolimab. The TCR sequence derives from an adult with an advanced solid tumor such as melanoma, head and neck, liver or kidney cancer. The CDR3 DNA reads as TGCGCCAGCAGCTTGGAAGGGCGAGGGTCTCTAACCGGGGAGCTGTTTTTT. The encoded protein is CASSLEGRGSLTGELFF.